One sample yielded the 19 T cell receptor beta chains listed below, sequenced in a study of blood T cell repertoires in COVID-19. The assay was immunoSEQ multiplex PCR, and TCRdb's table has in-frame clones only and misses some. Of 65,000 to 90,000 clones in the sample, about 90% were seen once. The sample comprised peripheral blood. These receptors were obtained from a human donor in a cohort sampled during active COVID-19.

This clone was recorded once. The chain links TRBV30 to TRBJ1-2; D remains ambiguous. V was pared by 7 bases and J by 2 bases, with 8 bases between. The CDR3 contains 11 residues. Germline V gives CDR1 GTSNPN, CDR2 SVGIG (reference sequence). CDR3 sequence (DNA): TGTGCCTCACCCCGGAACTATGGCTACACCTTC. It codes for CASPRNYGYTF. Looking up the rest from reference TRBV30 and TRBJ1-2 gives the full variable domain: SQTIHQWPATLVQPVGSPLSLECTVEGTSNPNLYWYRQAAGRGLQLLFYSVGIGQISSEVPQNLSASRPQDRQFILSSKKLLLSDSGFYLCASPRNYGYTFGSGTRLTVV.

The genes are TRBV5-1 and TRBJ2-7; 11 positions agree with TRBD1. J lost 3 bases, V lost 4 bases, and 12 bases had no gene match. This CDR3 is built from 17 residues. CDR1 and CDR2 (germline): SGHRS, YFSETQ. The CDR3 DNA sequence: TGCGCCAGCAGCGAGCTTATGACCGGGACAGGGGGCTACGAGCAGTACTTC. Amino acids: CASSELMTGTGGYEQYF.

The J gene is TRBJ2-1, the V gene TRBV7-2, with 16 bases that match TRBD2. The CDR3 consists of 17 residues. V was pared by 5 bases and J by 5 bases, with 6 bases of the junction left unmatched. Germline V CDR1 and CDR2: SGHTA, FQGNSA. This CDR3 is CASSRGTSGGANNEQFF. DNA of the CDR3: TGTGCCAGCAGCCGCGGGACTAGCGGGGGGGCCAACAATGAGCAGTTCTTC. Filled out from reference TRBV7-2 and TRBJ2-1, the complete variable domain reads GAGVSQSPSNKVTEKGKDVELRCDPISGHTALYWYRQSLGQGLEFLIYFQGNSAPDKSGLPSDRFSAERTGGSVSTLTIQRTQQEDSAVYLCASSRGTSGGANNEQFFGPGTRLTVL.

The CDR3 region has the DNA TGTGCCAGCAGAGCAGGTGCAGGGGCCTACGAGCAGTACTTC. This translates into CASRAGAGAYEQYF. This sequence joins TRBV11-1 and TRBJ2-7; possibly TRBD1 for D (6 bases). Germline CDR1 is SGHAT and CDR2 is FQDESV (reference sequence). V was cut by 6 bases and J by 2 bases, with 14 bases left in between. The CDR3 extends over 14 amino acids.

The V gene is TRBV3-1 (or the pseudogene TRBV3-2), the J gene TRBJ1-1; weak D call: TRBD1 (6 bases). Germline CDR1 reads LGHDT; CDR2 reads YNNKEL (reference sequence). V lost 3 bases and J 5 bases, leaving 10 bases between the germline ends. The CDR3 covers 13 residues. The CDR3 spells CASSHIQGTEAFF. CDR3 DNA: TGTGCCAGCAGCCATATTCAGGGGACTGAAGCTTTCTTT.

J is TRBJ1-2 and V is TRBV5-4; possibly TRBD1 for D (5 bases). The CDR3 length is 16 residues. V was shortened by 4 bases and J by 4 bases, with 20 bases between the two germline ends. The germline CDR1 and CDR2 sequences are SGHNT and YYREEE (reference sequence). The CDR3 DNA sequence: TGTGCCAGCAGCCCAAGTCAGGGCAGAGACTTCTATGGCTACACCTTC. Protein product: CASSPSQGRDFYGYTF.

The V call is TRBV19, the J call TRBJ1-5; D gene ambiguous. Germline loops: CDR1 LNHDA, CDR2 SQIVND (reference sequence). The CDR3 loop spans 13 amino acids. Trimming took off 6 bases at V and 13 bases at J, with 19 bases between the two ends. The CDR3 nucleotides are TGTGCCAGTAGCGAAACGGACGGGATTATTCAGCATTTT. Encoded protein: CASSETDGIIQHF.

The genes are TRBV2 and TRBJ2-3; D is ambiguous. V was shortened by 8 bases and J by 7 bases, with 13 bases between the two germline ends. Germline values: CDR1 SNHLY, CDR2 FYNNEI. There are 12 residues in the CDR3. Here the CDR3 reads CASGDRLNTQYF. The DNA for the CDR3 is TGTGCCAGCGGCGACCGACTTAATACGCAGTATTTT. Complete variable domain (other parts from reference TRBV2 and TRBJ2-3): EPEVTQTPSHQVTQMGQEVILRCVPISNHLYFYWYRQILGQKVEFLVSFYNNEISEKSEIFDDQFSVERPDGSNFTLKIRSTKLEDSAMYFCASGDRLNTQYFGPGTRLTVL.

This clone was observed a single time. This chain joins TRBV6-2 or TRBV6-3 and TRBJ2-7; D perhaps matches TRBD2 (5 bases). V lost 4 bases and J lost 5, with 12 bases in between. The V gene's germline CDR1 is MNHEY and CDR2 SVGEGT. This CDR3 comprises 13 residues. The CDR3 coding sequence is TGTGCCAGCAGTTTAGTAGGGAGACACGAGCAGTACTTC. It translates to CASSLVGRHEQYF.

The chain is built from TRBV27 and TRBJ1-2, with D unclear. Per germline, CDR1 MNHEY and CDR2 SMNVEV (reference sequence). Trimming took off 2 bases at V and 0 bases at J, with 10 bases between the two ends. The CDR3 contains 15 residues. This CDR3 is CASSLTWASNYGYTF. DNA of the CDR3: TGTGCCAGCAGTTTAACCTGGGCCTCTAACTATGGCTACACCTTC.

This clone was seen once. CDR3 nucleotide sequence: TGTGCCAGCAGCCAAGATCCTGGGGCTAGCGGGGGGGTCCTGCGGGGCACAGATACGCAGTATTTT. This gives the protein CASSQDPGASGGVLRGTDTQYF. The chain links TRBV4-2 to TRBJ2-3; 12 bases match TRBD2. There are 22 residues in the CDR3. V lost 0 bases to trimming and J lost 1 base; unmatched junction nucleotides: 17. Germline V gives CDR1 LGHNA, CDR2 YNFKEQ.

The chain links TRBV5-8 to TRBJ2-7, with TRBD1 matching over 7 bases. CDR1 and CDR2 from the germline V gene are SGHTS and YDEGEE. The junction had 6 bases not matched to a gene; V was cut back by 4 bases and J by 5 bases. The length of the CDR3 is 13 residues. The CDR3 nucleotides are TGTGCCAGCAGCCAGGGGACAGAGGACGAGCAGTACTTC. Amino acids: CASSQGTEDEQYF. Based on the CDR3 plus reference TRBV5-8 and TRBJ2-7, the full variable domain is EAGVTQSPTHLIKTRGQQATLRCSPISGHTSVYWYQQALGLGLQFLLWYDEGEERNRGNFPPRFSGRQFPNYSSELNVNALELEDSALYLCASSQGTEDEQYFGPGTRLTVT.

The chain couples TRBV7-2 to TRBJ2-3, with D possibly TRBD1 on 6 matching bases. The CDR3 spans 15 residues. V was clipped by 3 bases and J by 2 bases, with 12 bases between them. Germline V gene sequence: CDR1 SGHTA, CDR2 FQGNSA. The CDR3 is CASSLSGQNTDTQYF. CDR3 bases: TGTGCCAGCAGCTTGTCCGGACAGAACACAGATACGCAGTATTTT.

The chain has TRBV4-2 and TRBJ2-1; D call uncertain. The length of the CDR3 is 17 residues. Trimming shortened V by 4 bases and J by 5 bases, and 21 bases separated the two germline ends. The germline gives CDR1 LGHNA, CDR2 YNFKEQ. CDR3 DNA: TGTGCCAGCAGCCTAACGAGGTTGTCACACCGACACAATGAGCAGTTCTTC. Its protein product is CASSLTRLSHRHNEQFF.

The chain employs TRBV19 and TRBJ1-4; 7 bases line up with TRBD1. Per germline, CDR1 LNHDA and CDR2 SQIVND (reference sequence). This CDR3 has 15 residues. V gave up 7 bases and J gave up 5 bases; unmatched junction bases: 10. The CDR3 DNA is TGTGCCAGTACCAAGAACAGGGGAGAGAATGAAAAACTGTTTTTT. Protein: CASTKNRGENEKLFF. The variable domain in full, completed from reference TRBV19 and TRBJ1-4, reads DGGITQSPKYLFRKEGQNVTLSCEQNLNHDAMYWYRQDPGQGLRLIYYSQIVNDFQKGDIAEGYSVSREKKESFPLTVTSAQKNPTAFYLCASTKNRGENEKLFFGSGTQLSVL.

V usage is TRBV4-1 and J usage is TRBJ2-7; D gene ambiguous. In germline, CDR1 is MGHRA, CDR2 YSYEKL. Trimming pared 3 bases from V and 1 base from J, leaving 7 bases between. The CDR3 is 13 residues long. CDR3 protein: CASSQVTSYEQYF. In DNA form, the CDR3 reads TGCGCCAGCAGCCAGGTCACATCCTACGAGCAGTACTTC.

V and J are TRBV7-6 and TRBJ2-7; 8 bases match TRBD1. The J segment lost 4 bases and the V segment lost 5 bases, leaving 10 bases of the junction unmatched. The germline CDR1 and CDR2 sequences are SGHVS and FNYEAQ. This CDR3 region has 15 residues. This CDR3 is CASSLRTGIQYEQYF. CDR3 coding DNA: TGTGCCAGCAGCCTAAGGACAGGGATTCAGTACGAGCAGTACTTC.

The sample holds one count of this clone. The genes are TRBV18 and TRBJ2-7; 10 positions agree with TRBD2. Germline-derived CDR1 and CDR2 are KGHSH and LQKENI. V was pared by 2 bases and J by 4 bases, with 11 bases of the junction left unmatched. CDR3 length equals 17 residues. Written as DNA, the CDR3 is TGTGCCAGCTCACCATTTATTTCTAGCGGGGGATTATACGAGCAGTACTTC. It encodes CASSPFISSGGLYEQYF. The full variable domain, its missing parts supplied by reference TRBV18 and TRBJ2-7, is NAGVMQNPRHLVRRRGQEARLRCSPMKGHSHVYWYRQLPEEGLKFMVYLQKENIIDESGMPKERFSAEFPKEGPSILRIQQVVRGDSAAYFCASSPFISSGGLYEQYFGPGTRLTVT.

By its share, this clone is medium-sized (0.01 to 0.1%). This chain joins TRBV2 and TRBJ1-5, with D possibly matching TRBD1 (6 bases). The CDR3 is 16 amino acids. Trimming removed 6 bases from V and 4 bases from J, with 19 bases in between. Per the germline V gene, CDR1 is SNHLY and CDR2 is FYNNEI. In nucleotides, the CDR3 is TGTGCCAGCAGCCCCCGGACAGACACAGGGAATCAGCCCCAGCATTTT. It translates to CASSPRTDTGNQPQHF.